This is a list of T cell receptor beta chains from one sample in a study of beta chain features in type 1 diabetes. TCRdb's copy holds only in-frame clones and misses some; the assay was immunoSEQ multiplex PCR. The profile shows 140,000 to 150,000 clones, about 13% of them singletons. Sequenced material: central memory CD4+ T cells from blood. The receptors come from a man aged 18 to 30 with type 1 diabetes. The conserved cysteine and the conserved F or W are not part of the CDR3 here. The order of the fields is V gene, CDR3 protein.

TRBV2 | ASSGPGTQGSPLH
TRBV11-2 | ASSLERGQGFHNEQF
TRBV28 | AIQTGQNEKLF
TRBV25-1 | ASSVGTDEQY
TRBV5-1 | ASSLGGRNNQETQY
TRBV2 | ASRRTGEHQPQH
TRBV15 | ATSRGWGDYGYT
TRBV4-1 | ASSQREGDYTEAF
TRBV19 | ASSISAMANEKLF
TRBV11-2 | ASSLDRAGAHEQY
TRBV7-9 | ASLSPPGNTIY
TRBV30 | AWSAGLNQPQH
TRBV30 | AWKGTGYGYT
TRBV5-4 | ASSFQGANTGELF
TRBV19 | ASSIRTGGVVD
TRBV27 | AVGSPNSYEQY
TRBV7-8 | ASSLGDHYGYT
TRBV10-1 | ASGTLNTGELF
TRBV2 | ASSNTGTTDTQY
TRBV14 | ASSQDQIGLRREKLF
TRBV27 | ASSFVDRTSPLH
TRBV18 | ASSPRSDEQY
TRBV4-1 | ASSQVHPPYNEQF
TRBV7-8 | ASSLGTSGEQY
TRBV27 | ASRFSRTGSSYEQY
TRBV4-1 | ASSQDSDYGYT
TRBV6-5 | ASSSGQGKNSPLH
TRBV28 | ASRRKYSGANVLT
TRBV2 | ASSDNTGADTQY
TRBV7-2 | ASSPHMGNTIY
TRBV6-6 | ASSPGESYGYT
TRBV15 | ATSRDEDTQY
TRBV9 | ASSVATTSGEEQF
TRBV7-9 | ASSLGQEIDTQY
TRBV9 | ASSVAGGTYNEQF
TRBV28 | ASKISPVGGELF
TRBV5-8 | ASIDKQGYEQY
TRBV29-1 | SVRAPQGGGLNEQF
TRBV10-2 | ASSAGTSGGSEQF
TRBV7-7 | ASSPPGVGTQY
TRBV29-1 | SVEPTSQETQY
TRBV7-6 | ASSLAETGEAF
TRBV5-1 | ASSLAQNLGQVPYT
TRBV5-1 | ASSKSGTETYEQY
TRBV6-5 | ASSRTGLVSPLH
TRBV6-6 | ASSSGHQANEKLF
TRBV14 | ASSQGGTSLGAF
TRBV5-1 | ASSYHRDGEQY
TRBV4-1 | ASSHPYQPQH
TRBV5-4 | ASSLLSLAGGRNEQF
TRBV29-1 | SVAGLAGRSDTQY
TRBV4-2 | ASSQDGLAGGYNEQF
TRBV5-1 | ASSVGSGMNTEAF